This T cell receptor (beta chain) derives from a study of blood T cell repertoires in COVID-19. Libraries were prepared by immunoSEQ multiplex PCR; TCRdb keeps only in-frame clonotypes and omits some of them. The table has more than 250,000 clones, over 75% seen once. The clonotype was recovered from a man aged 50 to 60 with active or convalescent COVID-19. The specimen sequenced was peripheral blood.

CDR3 sequence reads: CASSYRGGGKPGYSNQPQHF. The CDR3, as DNA: TGTGCCAGCAGCTATAGAGGGGGGGGGAAACCCGGATATAGCAATCAGCCCCAGCATTTT. The V and J genes are TRBV11-3 and TRBJ1-5; tentative D call: TRBD1 (6 bases). The CDR3 has 20 residues. Germline CDR1 is SGHNT and CDR2 is YENEEA. V was cut by 4 bases and J by 0 bases, with 25 bases left in between.